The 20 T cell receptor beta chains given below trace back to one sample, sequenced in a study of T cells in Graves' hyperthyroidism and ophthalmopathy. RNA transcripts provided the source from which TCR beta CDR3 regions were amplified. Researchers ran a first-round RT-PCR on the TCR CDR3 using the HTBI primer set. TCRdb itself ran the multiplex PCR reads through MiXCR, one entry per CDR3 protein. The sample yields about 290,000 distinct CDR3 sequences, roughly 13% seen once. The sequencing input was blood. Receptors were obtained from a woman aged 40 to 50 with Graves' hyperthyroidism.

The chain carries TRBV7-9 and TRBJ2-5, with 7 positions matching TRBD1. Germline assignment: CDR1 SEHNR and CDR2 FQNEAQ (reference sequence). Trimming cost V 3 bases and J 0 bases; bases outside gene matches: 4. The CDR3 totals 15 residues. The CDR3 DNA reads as TGTGCCAGCAGCTTGGGACAGACTAACCAAGAGACCCAGTACTTC. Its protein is CASSLGQTNQETQYF.

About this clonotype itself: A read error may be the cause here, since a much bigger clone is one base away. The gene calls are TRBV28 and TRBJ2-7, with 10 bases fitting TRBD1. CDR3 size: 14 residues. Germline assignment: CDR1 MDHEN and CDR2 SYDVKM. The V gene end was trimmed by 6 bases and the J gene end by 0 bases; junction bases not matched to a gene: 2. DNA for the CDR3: TGTGCCAGCAGCCGGACAGGGGGCTCCTACGAGCAGTACTTC. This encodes CASSRTGGSYEQYF.

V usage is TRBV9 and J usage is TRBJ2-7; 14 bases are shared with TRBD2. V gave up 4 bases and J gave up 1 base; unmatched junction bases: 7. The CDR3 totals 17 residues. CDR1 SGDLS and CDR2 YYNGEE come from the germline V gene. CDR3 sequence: CASSKGLAGEFSYEQYF. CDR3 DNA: TGTGCCAGCAGCAAGGGACTAGCGGGAGAGTTTTCCTACGAGCAGTACTTC.

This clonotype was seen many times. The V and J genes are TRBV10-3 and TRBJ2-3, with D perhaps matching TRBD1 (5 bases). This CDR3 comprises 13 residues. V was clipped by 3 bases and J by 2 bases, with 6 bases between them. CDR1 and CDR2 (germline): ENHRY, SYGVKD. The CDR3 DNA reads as TGTGCCATCAGTGAAGGGGTCACAGATACGCAGTATTTT. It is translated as CAISEGVTDTQYF.

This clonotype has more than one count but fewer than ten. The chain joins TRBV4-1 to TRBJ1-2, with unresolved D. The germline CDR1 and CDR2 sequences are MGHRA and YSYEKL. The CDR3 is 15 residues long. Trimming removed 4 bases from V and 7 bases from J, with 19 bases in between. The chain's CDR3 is CASSLLPGPAPGYTF. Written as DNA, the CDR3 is TGCGCCAGCAGCCTACTTCCGGGCCCGGCCCCTGGCTACACCTTC.

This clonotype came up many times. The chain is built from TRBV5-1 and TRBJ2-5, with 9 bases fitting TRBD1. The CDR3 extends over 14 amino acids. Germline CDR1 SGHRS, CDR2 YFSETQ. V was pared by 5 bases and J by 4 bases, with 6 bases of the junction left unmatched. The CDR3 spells CASSTGGLGETQYF. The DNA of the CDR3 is TGCGCCAGCAGTACAGGGGGCCTGGGAGAGACCCAGTACTTC.

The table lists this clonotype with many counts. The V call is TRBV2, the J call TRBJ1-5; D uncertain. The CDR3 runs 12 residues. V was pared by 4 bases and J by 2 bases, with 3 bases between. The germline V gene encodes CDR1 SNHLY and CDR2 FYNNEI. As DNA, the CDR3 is TGTGCCAGCAGTGCCGGCAATCAGCCCCAGCATTTT. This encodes CASSAGNQPQHF. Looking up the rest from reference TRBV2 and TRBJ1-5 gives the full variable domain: EPEVTQTPSHQVTQMGQEVILRCVPISNHLYFYWYRQILGQKVEFLVSFYNNEISEKSEIFDDQFSVERPDGSNFTLKIRSTKLEDSAMYFCASSAGNQPQHFGDGTRLSIL.

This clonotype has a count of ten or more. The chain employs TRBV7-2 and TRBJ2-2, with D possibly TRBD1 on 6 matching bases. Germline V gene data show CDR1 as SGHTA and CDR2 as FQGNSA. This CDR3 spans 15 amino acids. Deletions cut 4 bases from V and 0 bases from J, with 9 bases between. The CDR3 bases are TGTGCCAGCAGCTCCTACAGGGCGAACACCGGGGAGCTGTTTTTT. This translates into CASSSYRANTGELFF.

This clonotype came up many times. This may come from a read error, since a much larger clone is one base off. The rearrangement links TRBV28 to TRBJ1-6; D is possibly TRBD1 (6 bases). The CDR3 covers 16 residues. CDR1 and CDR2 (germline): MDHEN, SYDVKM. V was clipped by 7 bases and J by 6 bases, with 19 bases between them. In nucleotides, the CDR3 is TGTGCCAGCACCTCCCCCTTAGGGGGTGGTAATTCACCCCTCCACTTT. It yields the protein CASTSPLGGGNSPLHF.

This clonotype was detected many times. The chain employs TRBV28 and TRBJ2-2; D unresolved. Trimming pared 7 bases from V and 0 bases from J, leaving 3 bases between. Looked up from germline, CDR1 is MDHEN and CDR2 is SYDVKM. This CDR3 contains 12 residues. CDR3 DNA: TGTGCCAGCAATTCGAACACCGGGGAGCTGTTTTTT. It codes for CASNSNTGELFF.

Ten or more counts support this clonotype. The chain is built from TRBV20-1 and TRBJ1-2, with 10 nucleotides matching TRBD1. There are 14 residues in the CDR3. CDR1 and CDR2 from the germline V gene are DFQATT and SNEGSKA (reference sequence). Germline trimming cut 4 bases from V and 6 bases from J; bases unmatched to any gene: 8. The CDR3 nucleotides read TGCAGTGCTAAGTTCGACAGGGGGCGCGATGGCTACACCTTC. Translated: CSAKFDRGRDGYTF.

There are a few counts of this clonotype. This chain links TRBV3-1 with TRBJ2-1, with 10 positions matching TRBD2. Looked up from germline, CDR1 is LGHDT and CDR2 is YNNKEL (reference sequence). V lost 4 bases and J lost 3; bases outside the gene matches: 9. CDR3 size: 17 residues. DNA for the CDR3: TGTGCCAGCAGCCGATCTAGCGGGGGAGAGTTCTACAATGAGCAGTTCTTC. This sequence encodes CASSRSSGGEFYNEQFF.

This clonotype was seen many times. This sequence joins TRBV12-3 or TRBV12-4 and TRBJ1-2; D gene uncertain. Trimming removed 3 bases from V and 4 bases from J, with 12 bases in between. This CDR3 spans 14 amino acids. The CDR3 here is CASSFDRLVYGYTF. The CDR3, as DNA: TGTGCCAGCAGTTTCGATCGTTTGGTCTATGGCTACACCTTC.

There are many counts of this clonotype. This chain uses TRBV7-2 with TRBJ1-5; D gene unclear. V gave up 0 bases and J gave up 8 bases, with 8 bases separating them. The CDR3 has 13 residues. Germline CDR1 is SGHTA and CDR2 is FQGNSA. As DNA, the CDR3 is TGTGCCAGCAGCTTAGCAGCTTTGGAGCCCCAGCATTTT. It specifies CASSLAALEPQHF.

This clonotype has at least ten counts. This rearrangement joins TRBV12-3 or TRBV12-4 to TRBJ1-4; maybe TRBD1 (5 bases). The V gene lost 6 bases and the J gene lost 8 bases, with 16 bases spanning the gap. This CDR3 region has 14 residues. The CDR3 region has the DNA TGTGCCAGCAGCCATCCTCCCCGACAGGAAAAACTGTTTTTT. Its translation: CASSHPPRQEKLFF.

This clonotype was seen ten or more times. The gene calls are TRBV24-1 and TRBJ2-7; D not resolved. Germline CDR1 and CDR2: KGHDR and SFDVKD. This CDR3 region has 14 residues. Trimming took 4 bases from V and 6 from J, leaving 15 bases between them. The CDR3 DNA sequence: TGTGCCACCAGTGAACACGGAACCTCGGGCGAGCAGTACTTC. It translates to CATSEHGTSGEQYF.

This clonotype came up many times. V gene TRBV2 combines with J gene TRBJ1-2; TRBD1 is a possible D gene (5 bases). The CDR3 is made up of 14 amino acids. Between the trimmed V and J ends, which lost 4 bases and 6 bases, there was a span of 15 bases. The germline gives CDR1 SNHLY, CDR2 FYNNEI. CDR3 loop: CASSALFRVHGYTF. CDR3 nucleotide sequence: TGTGCCAGCAGTGCACTGTTCAGGGTCCATGGCTACACCTTC.

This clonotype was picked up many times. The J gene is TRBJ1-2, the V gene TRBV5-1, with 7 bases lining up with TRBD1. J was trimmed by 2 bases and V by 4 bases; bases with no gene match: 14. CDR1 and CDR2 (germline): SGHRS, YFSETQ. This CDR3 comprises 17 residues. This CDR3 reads CASSGATGESFNYGYTF. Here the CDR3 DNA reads TGCGCCAGCAGCGGAGCTACAGGGGAGTCTTTCAACTATGGCTACACCTTC.

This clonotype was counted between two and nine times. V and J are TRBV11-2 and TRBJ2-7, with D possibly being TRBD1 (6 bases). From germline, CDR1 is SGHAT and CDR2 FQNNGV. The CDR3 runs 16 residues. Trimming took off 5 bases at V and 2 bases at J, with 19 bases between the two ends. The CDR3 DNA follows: TGTGCCAGCAGCAAAGGACAGCCCACCGAACCCTACGAGCAGTACTTC. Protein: CASSKGQPTEPYEQYF. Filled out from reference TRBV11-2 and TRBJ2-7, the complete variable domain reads EAGVAQSPRYKIIEKRQSVAFWCNPISGHATLYWYQQILGQGPKLLIQFQNNGVVDDSQLPKDRFSAERLKGVDSTLKIQPAKLEDSAVYLCASSKGQPTEPYEQYFGPGTRLTVT.

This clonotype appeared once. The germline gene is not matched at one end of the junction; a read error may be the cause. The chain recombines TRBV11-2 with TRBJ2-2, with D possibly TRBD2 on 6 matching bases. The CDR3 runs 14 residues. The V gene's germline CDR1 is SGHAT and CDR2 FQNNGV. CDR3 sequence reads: CASSLEGNTRELSF. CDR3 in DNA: TGTGCCAGCAGCTTAGAAGGGAACACCCGGGAGCTGTCTTTT.